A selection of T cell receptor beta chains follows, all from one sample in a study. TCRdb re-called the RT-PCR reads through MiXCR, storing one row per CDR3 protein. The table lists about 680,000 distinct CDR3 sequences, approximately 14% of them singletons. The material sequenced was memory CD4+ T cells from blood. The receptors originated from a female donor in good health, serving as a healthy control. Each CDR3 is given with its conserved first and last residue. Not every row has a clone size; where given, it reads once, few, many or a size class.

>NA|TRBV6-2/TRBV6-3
CASSPTAVGADTQYF
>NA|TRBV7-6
CASSRTGENTGELFF
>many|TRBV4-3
CASSQWGVQETQYF
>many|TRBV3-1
CASSHRAGDGYTF
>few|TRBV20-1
CSARGLVETQYF
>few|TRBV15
CATSAPGLGYTF
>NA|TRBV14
CASSQGVGGYTF
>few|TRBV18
CASSPLFGNTIYF
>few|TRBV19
CASSIRVTGELFF
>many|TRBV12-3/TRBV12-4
CASSPRGTGRDEQYF
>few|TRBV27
CASSNQGLAGGPYTQYF
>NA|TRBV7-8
CASSLEGRGLGQPQHF
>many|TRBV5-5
CASSLRTNSPLHF
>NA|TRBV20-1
CSASPTGGASQPQHF
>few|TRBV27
CASSFGDRPRGYTF
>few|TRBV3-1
CASGPLSGNTIYF
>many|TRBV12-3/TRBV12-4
CASREGYGTDTQYF
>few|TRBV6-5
CASSSRGSSSYEQYF
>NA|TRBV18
CASSRDSLENTEAFF
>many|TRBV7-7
CASSSQDNQPQHF
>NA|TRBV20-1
CSANGLADYNEQFF
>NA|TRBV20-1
CSAPNVYSGQPLNTGELFF
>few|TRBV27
CASSWAGGFYGYTF
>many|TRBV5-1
CASRLTGGGHNEQFF
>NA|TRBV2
CASRRAGTGETQYF
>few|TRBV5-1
CASSEGNNYGYTF
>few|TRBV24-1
CATRESGTSGKSTDTQYF
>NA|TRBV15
CATSRDLAGPYEQYF
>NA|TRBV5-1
CTSSQGQVKETQYF
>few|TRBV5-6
CASSLVAGLEAFF
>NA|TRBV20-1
CSATPYGIQETQYF
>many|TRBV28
CASRTPSGRYNEQFF
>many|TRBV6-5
CASSYGLAGVGEQYF
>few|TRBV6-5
CASSPPDRGLTEAFF
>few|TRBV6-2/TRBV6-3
CASTESGYEQYF
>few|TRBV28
CASTRRQGAYEQYF
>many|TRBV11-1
CASGDRDGQETQYF
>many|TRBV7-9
CASSLPKGTTFF
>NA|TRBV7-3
CASSAQGGYTEAFF
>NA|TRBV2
CASSATGHLRYEQYF
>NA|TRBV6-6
CASSSGTGAPLHF
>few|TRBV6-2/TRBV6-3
CASRWTVNYGYTF